These T cell receptor beta chains were read from a single sample in a study of pediatric ulcerative colitis. Using immunoSEQ multiplex PCR, the repertoire was profiled, and TCRdb retains in-frame clones only, with some absent. The sample shows 55,000 to 75,000 clones, around 85% of them seen only once. Sequenced material: blood. The receptors were gathered from a boy aged 10-17 years with severe ulcerative colitis. The CDR3 runs from the conserved cysteine through the conserved F or W. Each record gives: J gene, clone size, D gene, V gene, CDR3 DNA, CDR3 protein. D genes are given only for firm matches. Some rows have no size entry. The others give once, few or many, or a class for an expanded clone.

>TRBJ2-7|NA|NA|TRBV30
TGTGCCTGGAGTGGTGGGGACGGCTACGAGCAGTACTTC
CAWSGGDGYEQYF
>TRBJ2-7|NA|NA|TRBV6-5
TGTGCCAGCAGTTACAAGGTCGAGACCTACGAGCAGTACTTC
CASSYKVETYEQYF
>TRBJ2-7|NA|NA|TRBV21-1
TGTGCCAGCAATATAGGAGGCGAGCAGTACTTC
CASNIGGEQYF
>TRBJ2-3|NA|NA|TRBV29-1
TGCAGCGCCGACACAGGCGTCACAGATACGCAGTATTTT
CSADTGVTDTQYF
>TRBJ1-1|few|NA|TRBV6-5
TGTGCCAGCAGCCTATTGCAGGCTACCAACACTGAAGCTTTCTTT
CASSLLQATNTEAFF
>TRBJ2-1|NA|TRBD2|TRBV29-1
TGCAGCGTTGTGCCGACGGGAGGTGGGTTCGACAATGAGCAGTTCTTC
CSVVPTGGGFDNEQFF
>TRBJ1-1|once|NA|TRBV7-9
TGTGCCAGCAGCTTGAAAGACACGTACAAGAACACTGAAGCTTTCTTT
CASSLKDTYKNTEAFF
>TRBJ1-5|few|NA|TRBV6-1
TGTGCCAGCAGTGAAGCGCTTTACCCCACCCTTGGCAATCAGCCCCAGCATTTT
CASSEALYPTLGNQPQHF
>TRBJ2-3|NA|TRBD1|TRBV5-6
TGTGCCAGCAGCTTTAGACAGGGTGGTTCAGATACGCAGTATTTT
CASSFRQGGSDTQYF
>TRBJ2-5|NA|TRBD1|TRBV18
TGTGCCAGCTCATCCGCGGGACAGGGTAAAGAGACCCAGTACTTC
CASSSAGQGKETQYF
>TRBJ1-6|NA|NA|TRBV30
TGTGCTGAGGGGTCCTATAATTCACCCCTCCACTTT
CAEGSYNSPLHF
>TRBJ2-5|once|TRBD2|TRBV27
TGTGCCAGCAGTGGACTAGCGACGGTAGAGACCCAGTACTTC
CASSGLATVETQYF
>TRBJ1-2|NA|NA|TRBV30
TGTGCCTGGAGTGTAGCCGGGACATATTTTTATGGCTACACCTTC
CAWSVAGTYFYGYTF
>TRBJ2-1|NA|TRBD2|TRBV19
TGTGCCAGTAGCCCTAGCGGGAGGGCCTCCTACAATGAGCAGTTCTTC
CASSPSGRASYNEQFF
>TRBJ1-1|NA|NA|TRBV6-1
TGTGCCAGCAGTGAGAGTCAGACTGAAGCTTTCTTT
CASSESQTEAFF
>TRBJ2-7|NA|NA|TRBV5-1
TGCGCCAGCAGCCGACAGCCTTCTTCCTACGAGCAGTACTTC
CASSRQPSSYEQYF
>TRBJ2-7|NA|NA|TRBV19
TGTGCCAGTAGTATAGGAGAGCGAGGCTCCGGCGAGCAGTACTTC
CASSIGERGSGEQYF
>TRBJ2-1|NA|TRBD2|TRBV6-5
TGTGCCAGCAGTTACTCCCTAGCGGGGGCACACAATGAGCAGTTCTTC
CASSYSLAGAHNEQFF
>TRBJ2-1|NA|TRBD2|TRBV2
TGTGCCAGCAGTCCGGGACTAGCGGGAGTGGTAGAGCAGTTCTTC
CASSPGLAGVVEQFF
>TRBJ1-1|NA|NA|TRBV11-3
TGTGCCAGCAGCTTAGGTCAGGAATTCAACACTGAAGCTTTCTTT
CASSLGQEFNTEAFF
>TRBJ1-1|NA|NA|TRBV6-4
TGTGCCAGCGTGACAGCTCCGAACACTGAAGCTTTCTTT
CASVTAPNTEAFF
>TRBJ1-1|NA|NA|TRBV9
TGTGCCAGCACCCTCAATCCAGAGAACACTGAAGCTTTCTTT
CASTLNPENTEAFF
>TRBJ1-2|few|NA|TRBV19
TGTGCCAGTAGTATCACAGGTCGGGCCTATGGCTACACCTTC
CASSITGRAYGYTF